This T cell receptor (beta chain) emerged from a study of blood T cell repertoires in COVID-19. Study-wide context: Collection of acute and convalescent COVID-19 samples took place in the United States, Italy and Spain.

Original processing notes: Reference gene primer amplification in the assay estimated nucleated cell counts. The method was immunoSEQ multiplex PCR; TCRdb's version includes in-frame clones alone and lacks a portion of them. Clone size and the V and J calls come from that table; the DNA yielded D and trimming. The table shows about 120,000 clones, with roughly 90% occurring only once. The CDR3 runs 13 residues. Between the trimmed V and J ends, which lost 3 bases and 4 bases, there was a span of 12 bases. Germline V gene lookup returns CDR1 GTSNPN and CDR2 SVGIG (reference sequence). Enrolment of Seattle patients took place during active infection, and they were followed longitudinally.

The material sequenced was peripheral blood. V usage is TRBV30 and J usage is TRBJ1-2, with a weak D call TRBD1 (6 bases). The clonotype comes from a woman aged 55-69 years with COVID-19, enrolled during active disease. For the CDR3, the DNA is TGTGCCTGGAGATCTGGGACACTCTATGGCTACACCTTC. Translation: CAWRSGTLYGYTF.